These 29 T cell receptor beta chains came from one sample sequenced in a study of cytomegalovirus exposure and HLA in healthy donors. With 60 Vbeta and 13 Jbeta primers, the PCR was carried out. Clones were read by immunoSEQ multiplex PCR, and TCRdb kept only the in-frame ones, dropping some. The sample has 58,000 or so clones; approximately 71% are singletons. What was sequenced was PBMCs. These receptors were taken from a man aged 45-65 years in good health and CMV-seropositive.

In this sample, this clone turned up once. The V call is TRBV25-1, the J call TRBJ2-5; no clear D gene. Trimming shortened V by 2 bases and J by 8 bases, and 24 bases separated the two germline ends. This CDR3 is built from 17 residues. Germline V gene lookup returns CDR1 MGHDK and CDR2 SYGVNS. The CDR3 reads CASSEAAGTAIKRTQYF. The CDR3 coding sequence is TGTGCCAGCAGTGAAGCTGCTGGAACAGCCATCAAGAGAACCCAGTACTTC.

This clone turned up a few times. This chain uses TRBV11-2 with TRBJ2-5; TRBD2 matches 14 bases. Losses at the gene ends were 6 bases for V and 5 bases for J; bases not matched to a gene: 8. This CDR3 is built from 16 residues. The germline CDR1 and CDR2 sequences are SGHAT and FQNNGV. This CDR3 is CASRRLAGGPGETQYF. CDR3 nucleotide sequence: TGTGCCAGCAGACGACTAGCGGGAGGGCCGGGGGAGACCCAGTACTTC.

The table lists this clone with a few counts. J is TRBJ1-2 and V is TRBV2; possibly TRBD1 for D (6 bases). The CDR3 runs 13 residues. V was shortened by 3 bases and J by 4 bases, with 9 bases between the two germline ends. CDR1 and CDR2 from the germline V gene are SNHLY and FYNNEI. The CDR3 reads CASSDTGLYGYTF. The CDR3 nucleotides are TGTGCCAGCAGTGATACAGGGCTCTATGGCTACACCTTC.

The gene calls are TRBV2 and TRBJ1-3; D uncertain. Trimming cost V 8 bases and J 0 bases, with 5 bases left between them. Germline assignment: CDR1 SNHLY and CDR2 FYNNEI. This CDR3 has 12 residues. CDR3 amino acids: CASLSSGNTIYF. CDR3 DNA: TGTGCCAGCTTGAGCTCTGGAAACACCATATATTTT.

The chain links TRBV5-1 to TRBJ1-2, with D possibly being TRBD1 (6 bases). CDR3 length: 13 amino acids. In germline, CDR1 is SGHRS, CDR2 YFSETQ. The V and J ends lost 4 bases and 7 bases respectively, with 14 bases between them. CDR3 residues: CASSLTGIGGYTF. CDR3 DNA: TGCGCCAGCAGCCTCACAGGGATAGGTGGCTACACCTTC. Variable domain in full (rest from reference TRBV5-1 and TRBJ1-2): KAGVTQTPRYLIKTRGQQVTLSCSPISGHRSVSWYQQTPGQGLQFLFEYFSETQRNKGNFPGRFSGRQFSNSRSEMNVSTLELGDSALYLCASSLTGIGGYTFGSGTRLTVV.

This clone appeared a few times. This CDR3 reads CATTTGGAVTGELFF. The CDR3 region has the DNA TGTGCCACCACGACAGGGGGCGCGGTCACCGGGGAGCTGTTTTTT. The chain carries TRBV6-1 and TRBJ2-2, with 10 nucleotides matching TRBD1. V lost 10 bases and J lost 4; bases outside the gene matches: 9. CDR1 and CDR2 (germline): MNHNS, SASEGT. This CDR3 spans 15 amino acids.

This clone was seen a handful of times. The chain carries TRBV9 and TRBJ1-1, with D unresolved. The CDR3 runs to 13 residues. Germline CDR1 reads SGDLS; CDR2 reads YYNGEE. With 3 bases removed from V and 5 bases from J, the gap between germline ends came to 11 bases. CDR3 sequence (DNA): TGTGCCAGCAGCGAAATGAGAGGGACTGAAGCTTTCTTT. Protein product: CASSEMRGTEAFF.

In its sample, this clone was seen once. The rearrangement joins TRBV4-3 to TRBJ1-5; D remains ambiguous. V gave up 1 base and J gave up 2 bases, with 15 bases separating them. CDR1 is LGHNA and CDR2 is YSLEER in the germline V gene. The CDR3 runs 17 residues. DNA of the CDR3: TGCGCCAGCAGCCAAGGAGTTGGAGGTAAAGGCAATCAGCCCCAGCATTTT. Amino acid sequence: CASSQGVGGKGNQPQHF.

This sequence joins TRBV5-6 and TRBJ2-1; 9 positions match TRBD1. Germline V lookup: CDR1 SGHDT, CDR2 YYEEEE. Trimming cost V 4 bases and J 0 bases; bases outside gene matches: 5. The CDR3 consists of 16 residues. The CDR3 coding sequence is TGTGCCAGCAGCAACCGGACAGGGGCCTCCTACAATGAGCAGTTCTTC. Protein: CASSNRTGASYNEQFF.

The genes are TRBV9 and TRBJ2-1, with 9 bases lining up with TRBD1. The V and J ends lost 4 bases and 5 bases, in that order; junction bases with no gene match: 13. This CDR3 has 17 amino acids. Germline V gives CDR1 SGDLS, CDR2 YYNGEE. The CDR3 bases are TGTGCCAGCAGCCCAAACCCCGGGACAGGGTATGACAATGAGCAGTTCTTC. Amino acid sequence: CASSPNPGTGYDNEQFF.

The sample holds a few counts of this clone. The genes are TRBV30 and TRBJ1-5; no clear D gene. V was shortened by 3 bases and J by 3 bases, with 18 bases between the two germline ends. The germline gives CDR1 GTSNPN, CDR2 SVGIG (reference sequence). The CDR3 covers 16 residues. The CDR3 reads CAWSGNANSHNQPQHF. In DNA form, the CDR3 reads TGTGCCTGGAGCGGGAACGCGAACAGTCACAATCAGCCCCAGCATTTT.

The CDR3 sequence is CASSLGRGSYIQYF. In DNA form, the CDR3 reads TGCGCCAGCAGCTTGGGGCGGGGGAGTTACATTCAGTACTTC. V and J are TRBV5-1 and TRBJ2-4; 7 nucleotides line up with TRBD2. V was clipped by 0 bases and J by 8 bases; unmatched bases: 5. Germline CDR1 SGHRS, CDR2 YFSETQ. This CDR3 spans 14 amino acids.

The chain couples TRBV30 to TRBJ1-6; 8 bases agree with TRBD1. The ends lost 2 bases at V and 10 bases at J; junction bases unmatched: 7. CDR1 is GTSNPN, CDR2 SVGIG, per germline (reference sequence). This CDR3 has 14 amino acids. The CDR3 spells CAWSPDRVGSPLHF. DNA for the CDR3: TGTGCCTGGAGTCCGGACAGGGTAGGATCACCCCTCCACTTT.

This chain connects TRBV7-2 to TRBJ1-3, with no clear D. The V gene's germline CDR1 is SGHTA and CDR2 FQGNSA. V lost 9 bases and J lost 0, with 12 bases in between. The CDR3 sequence is 14 residues long. The CDR3 protein is CASARRSSGNTIYF. CDR3 DNA sequence: TGTGCCAGTGCACGGAGATCCTCTGGAAACACCATATATTTT.

The chain links TRBV27 to TRBJ2-3; 10 bases are a match to TRBD2. There are 14 residues in the CDR3. The V and J ends lost 7 bases and 7 bases, in that order; junction bases with no gene match: 8. Germline V gene lookup returns CDR1 MNHEY and CDR2 SMNVEV (reference sequence). The DNA of the CDR3 is TGTGCCAGCACCTCGCTAGCGGGGGTTTATACGCAGTATTTT. Amino acid sequence: CASTSLAGVYTQYF.

The chain employs TRBV2 and TRBJ1-2, with D unresolved. Germline CDR1 and CDR2: SNHLY and FYNNEI. Trimming cost V 8 bases and J 5 bases, with 21 bases left between them. This CDR3 comprises 15 residues. CDR3 nucleotide sequence: TGTGCCAGCCAGCCTTCCGGAGGTTCTACTTATGGCTACACCTTC. This codes for CASQPSGGSTYGYTF.

A few counts support this clone. The V and J genes are TRBV7-2 and TRBJ1-2, with a possible D match to TRBD1 (6 bases). Germline V gene data show CDR1 as SGHTA and CDR2 as FQGNSA. Trimming removed 1 base from V and 2 bases from J, with 8 bases in between. This CDR3 spans 14 amino acids. CDR3 in amino acids: CASSLDRANYGYTF. CDR3 DNA: TGTGCCAGCAGCTTAGACAGGGCCAACTATGGCTACACCTTC.

The V and J genes are TRBV27 and TRBJ1-2, with TRBD1 matching over 8 bases. The CDR3 covers 13 residues. Germline-derived CDR1 and CDR2 are MNHEY and SMNVEV (reference sequence). The ends lost 0 bases at V and 11 bases at J; junction bases unmatched: 5. CDR3 DNA sequence: TGTGCCAGCAGTTTATCGCGGGACAGGACGTACACCTTC. Translating gives CASSLSRDRTYTF.

The V and J genes are TRBV11-2 and TRBJ1-3; a weak D match, TRBD1 (6 bases). The CDR3 has 16 residues. V was pared by 5 bases and J by 0 bases, with 14 bases between. The germline V gene encodes CDR1 SGHAT and CDR2 FQNNGV. CDR3 in DNA: TGTGCCAGCAGCCTAACGGACAGCCGCTCTGGAAACACCATATATTTT. It translates to CASSLTDSRSGNTIYF. Complete variable domain (other parts from reference TRBV11-2 and TRBJ1-3): EAGVAQSPRYKIIEKRQSVAFWCNPISGHATLYWYQQILGQGPKLLIQFQNNGVVDDSQLPKDRFSAERLKGVDSTLKIQPAKLEDSAVYLCASSLTDSRSGNTIYFGEGSWLTVV.

This chain uses TRBV2 with TRBJ2-2, with TRBD2 matching 12 bases. This CDR3 is built from 17 residues. Per germline, CDR1 SNHLY and CDR2 FYNNEI. Losses at the gene ends were 2 bases for V and 7 bases for J; bases not matched to a gene: 8. The CDR3 protein is CASSESLAGGNGGELFF. Here the CDR3 DNA reads TGTGCCAGCAGTGAAAGCCTAGCGGGGGGGAATGGCGGGGAGCTGTTTTTT.

This rearrangement joins TRBV15 to TRBJ2-7, with D uncertain. Deletions cut 0 bases from V and 4 bases from J, with 7 bases between. The CDR3 has 13 amino acids. Per germline, CDR1 LNHNV and CDR2 YYDKDF (reference sequence). Written as DNA, the CDR3 is TGTGCCACCAGCAGAGACCCCTTGTACGAGCAGTACTTC. Its protein is CATSRDPLYEQYF.

J is TRBJ2-7 and V is TRBV7-2, with 13 bases that match TRBD2. With 2 bases clipped from V and 3 bases from J, the junction kept 13 bases outside the gene matches. Germline V gene lookup returns CDR1 SGHTA and CDR2 FQGNSA. The length of the CDR3 is 19 residues. CDR3 bases: TGTGCCAGCAGCTTAAGCTATTCCCCGACTAGCGGGAGGTTCTACGAGCAGTACTTC. This translates into CASSLSYSPTSGRFYEQYF.

Worth noting for this clone: One junction end disagrees with the germline gene, perhaps due to a read error. Other DNA sequences in this sample translate to the same CDR3. The chain carries TRBV7-9 and TRBJ1-5, with D unresolved. CDR1 and CDR2 (germline): SEHNR, FQNEAQ (reference sequence). The CDR3 contains 16 residues. Here the CDR3 DNA reads TGTGCCAGCAGCCGGAGCGCCCGGAATAGCAATCAACCCCAGCATTTT. Its protein is CASSRSARNSNQPQHF.

The table lists this clone with a few counts. V gene TRBV25-1 combines with J gene TRBJ2-5; D possibly corresponds to TRBD1 (5 bases). The J call is in doubt because the DNA end fits TRBJ2-7 better. Germline V gene data show CDR1 as MGHDK and CDR2 as SYGVNS. This CDR3 region has 14 residues. The CDR3 spells CASRSQGESYEQYF. The CDR3 nucleotides read TGTGCCAGCAGGAGCCAGGGTGAGTCCTACGAGCAGTACTTC.

The V gene is TRBV19, the J gene TRBJ1-2, with 9 bases fitting TRBD1. This CDR3 region has 14 residues. Germline-derived CDR1 and CDR2 are LNHDA and SQIVND (reference sequence). Unmatched junction bases numbered 3, after V lost 6 bases and J lost 1 base. CDR3 sequence (DNA): TGTGCCAGTAGACTGGACAGGGGTAACTATGGCTACACCTTC. It codes for CASRLDRGNYGYTF.

This clone showed up just a few times. J is TRBJ2-1 and V is TRBV30; 13 bases line up with TRBD2. V shed 3 bases, J shed 0 bases, and the junction held 8 bases outside the gene matches. There are 18 residues in the CDR3. Germline V gene sequence: CDR1 GTSNPN, CDR2 SVGIG (reference sequence). The CDR3 sequence: CAWSRARTSGSSYNEQFF. CDR3 in DNA: TGTGCCTGGAGCCGCGCCCGGACTAGCGGGAGCTCCTACAATGAGCAGTTCTTC. The entire variable domain, with the rest obtained from reference TRBV30 and TRBJ2-1, is as follows: SQTIHQWPATLVQPVGSPLSLECTVEGTSNPNLYWYRQAAGRGLQLLFYSVGIGQISSEVPQNLSASRPQDRQFILSSKKLLLSDSGFYLCAWSRARTSGSSYNEQFFGPGTRLTVL.

The sample holds a few counts of this clone. The V gene is TRBV28, the J gene TRBJ1-5; D may be TRBD1 (6 bases). The CDR3 is 16 amino acids. Per germline, CDR1 MDHEN and CDR2 SYDVKM. The V end was cut by 1 base, the J end by 0 bases, with 10 bases between. This chain's CDR3 is CASSLYRGNSNQPQHF. CDR3 sequence (DNA): TGTGCCAGCAGTTTATATAGGGGGAATAGCAATCAGCCCCAGCATTTT.

In nucleotides, the CDR3 is TGTGCCAGCAGTTTATCCCGGCCAGGGCCCAATCAGCCCCAGCATTTT. It specifies CASSLSRPGPNQPQHF. This chain joins TRBV28 and TRBJ1-5; tentative D call: TRBD1 (5 bases). Trimming cost V 1 base and J 3 bases, with 13 bases left between them. Germline-derived CDR1 and CDR2 are MDHEN and SYDVKM. The CDR3 covers 16 residues.

This chain uses TRBV6-5 with TRBJ1-2; TRBD1 matches 8 bases. Trimming removed 6 bases from V and 2 bases from J; junction bases left unmatched: 8. This CDR3 has 15 residues. Germline CDR1 MNHEY, CDR2 SVGAGI. The CDR3 spells CASSPTWTGNYGYTF. The CDR3 region has the DNA TGTGCCAGCAGCCCCACCTGGACAGGGAACTATGGCTACACCTTC.